A single sample gave rise to the 14 T cell receptor beta chains below, sequenced in a study of T cells in Graves' hyperthyroidism and ophthalmopathy. Amplification of TCR beta CDR3 regions used RNA as the template. First-round RT-PCR with HTBI primers amplified the TCR CDR3 region. TCRdb reprocessed the multiplex PCR reads with MiXCR, giving one entry per CDR3 protein. Of roughly 100,000 distinct CDR3 sequences listed, roughly 56% are singletons. Sequenced: blood. Source of these receptors: a woman between 40 and 50 years old with Graves' hyperthyroidism.

Points on this clonotype: A much larger clone differs by one base, so this may be a read error. This sequence joins TRBV5-1 and TRBJ2-5, with no clear D. V was cut by 2 bases and J by 4 bases, with 9 bases left in between. CDR1 and CDR2 from the germline V gene are SGHRS and YFSETQ. This CDR3 is 13 amino acids long. CDR3 region: CASSLSPRETQYF. In DNA form, the CDR3 reads TGCGCCAGCAGCTTAAGCCCCCGAGAGACCCAGTACTTC.

This clonotype was seen at least ten times. The rearrangement links TRBV14 to TRBJ1-2; 7 bases align to TRBD1. Per germline, CDR1 SGHDN and CDR2 FVKESK. V was clipped by 0 bases and J by 4 bases; unmatched bases: 20. This CDR3 spans 20 amino acids. CDR3 sequence reads: CASSQEFDRVYYTTGYGYTF. CDR3 coding DNA: TGTGCCAGCAGCCAAGAGTTCGACAGGGTTTACTATACAACCGGCTATGGCTACACCTTC.

This clonotype was detected once. The rearrangement links TRBV10-2 to TRBJ1-2; no definite D call. The CDR3 is made up of 13 amino acids. V was shortened by 6 bases and J by 4 bases, with 12 bases between the two germline ends. Germline CDR1 and CDR2: WSHSY and SAAADI. CDR3 sequence reads: CASSGGRPYGYTF. The CDR3 DNA reads as TGCGCCAGCAGCGGCGGGAGACCCTATGGCTACACCTTC.

The rearrangement joins TRBV6-6 to TRBJ1-6; no firm D call. The CDR3 totals 12 residues. Germline V gives CDR1 MNHNY, CDR2 SVGAGI (reference sequence). V lost 10 bases and J 9 bases, leaving 13 bases between the germline ends. This CDR3 reads CAIGREGSPLHF. Written as DNA, the CDR3 is TGTGCCATCGGGAGGGAGGGTTCACCCCTCCACTTT.

This clonotype was counted ten times or more. The V and J genes are TRBV28 and TRBJ1-5; D gene unclear. V shed 6 bases and J shed 14 bases, with 14 bases lying between them. Germline CDR1 and CDR2: MDHEN and SYDVKM. This CDR3 has 11 amino acids. CDR3 in DNA: TGTGCCAGCAGACAAAAACCGGAAGAGCATTTT. It encodes CASRQKPEEHF.

The chain employs TRBV10-3 and TRBJ1-2, with a possible D match to TRBD1 (5 bases). In germline, CDR1 is ENHRY, CDR2 SYGVKD. The CDR3 runs 12 residues. With 4 bases removed from V and 5 bases from J, the gap between germline ends came to 8 bases. Here the CDR3 DNA reads TGTGCCATCAGTGGGGGCGGGTATGGCTACACCTTC. Protein: CAISGGGYGYTF.

This clonotype has a count of ten or more. The chain employs TRBV27 and TRBJ2-5, with D uncertain. CDR3 length equals 13 residues. V was clipped by 6 bases and J by 7 bases, with 15 bases between them. Germline V gene lookup returns CDR1 MNHEY and CDR2 SMNVEV (reference sequence). CDR3: CASSRTEAGTQYF. CDR3 bases: TGTGCCAGCAGCCGAACCGAGGCAGGGACCCAGTACTTC.

This clonotype was recorded at least ten times. V usage is TRBV7-2 and J usage is TRBJ2-7; 12 bases map to TRBD2. Germline CDR1 and CDR2: SGHTA and FQGNSA. J was trimmed by 9 bases and V by 6 bases; bases with no gene match: 9. CDR3 size: 14 residues. The CDR3, as DNA: TGTGCCAGCAGTGATCGGACTAGCGGGACCGGGCAGTACTTC. This gives the protein CASSDRTSGTGQYF.

J is TRBJ2-1 and V is TRBV7-2, with a tentative D call TRBD2 (5 bases). Trimming left V 3 bases short and J 4 bases short, with 7 bases between. CDR1 is SGHTA, CDR2 FQGNSA, per germline. The CDR3 sequence is 13 residues long. The CDR3 sequence is CASSLDFYNEQFF. DNA for the CDR3: TGTGCCAGCAGCTTGGACTTTTACAATGAGCAGTTCTTC.

This clonotype was recorded at least ten times. The chain employs TRBV7-2 and TRBJ1-6; possibly TRBD1 for D (6 bases). This CDR3 has 16 residues. Per germline, CDR1 SGHTA and CDR2 FQGNSA. Deletions cut 1 base from V and 7 bases from J, with 14 bases between. The CDR3 DNA reads TGTGCCAGCAGCTTAGGAGGGGGTCTCTACAATTCACCCCTCCACTTT. It yields the protein CASSLGGGLYNSPLHF. The full variable domain, in which reference TRBV7-2 and TRBJ1-6 provide the parts outside the CDR3, is GAGVSQSPSNKVTEKGKDVELRCDPISGHTALYWYRQSLGQGLEFLIYFQGNSAPDKSGLPSDRFSAERTGGSVSTLTIQRTQQEDSAVYLCASSLGGGLYNSPLHFGNGTRLTVT.

This rearrangement joins TRBV20-1 to TRBJ1-3; possibly TRBD1 for D (5 bases). The CDR3 runs 13 residues. Germline CDR1 is DFQATT and CDR2 is SNEGSKA (reference sequence). The germline V and J ends were trimmed by 8 bases and 4 bases, with 15 bases remaining between them. The CDR3 loop reads CSTTGTSGNTIYF. The CDR3 nucleotides are TGCAGTACTACTGGGACGTCCGGAAACACCATATATTTT.

This clonotype came up many times. This chain joins TRBV5-1 and TRBJ1-4, with D uncertain. CDR3 length: 14 residues. Per the germline V gene, CDR1 is SGHRS and CDR2 is YFSETQ. V lost 4 bases to trimming and J lost 2 bases, with 9 bases between them. The CDR3 loop reads CASSREETNEKLFF. Here the CDR3 DNA reads TGCGCCAGCAGCCGAGAGGAGACTAATGAAAAACTGTTTTTT.

The chain is built from TRBV25-1 and TRBJ1-2; 10 nucleotides agree with TRBD1. Trimming cost V 9 bases and J 3 bases; bases outside gene matches: 7. The CDR3 is 14 amino acids. CDR1 and CDR2 from the germline V gene are MGHDK and SYGVNS. The CDR3 nucleotides read TGTGCCAGAGGGGGACAGGGGATCGACTATGGCTACACCTTC. Translating gives CARGGQGIDYGYTF.

The chain links TRBV29-1 to TRBJ2-2; perhaps TRBD2 as D (6 bases). CDR3 size: 14 residues. The V gene lost 3 bases and the J gene lost 4 bases, with 12 bases spanning the gap. Germline values: CDR1 SQVTM, CDR2 ANQGSEA. The CDR3 loop reads CSVDGRGITGELFF. CDR3 coding DNA: TGCAGCGTTGACGGGAGAGGGATCACCGGGGAGCTGTTTTTT.